Each of the 29 T cell receptor beta chains below was sequenced from the same sample in a study of cytomegalovirus exposure and HLA in healthy donors. The PCR employed 60 Vbeta primers together with 13 Jbeta primers. Data came from immunoSEQ multiplex PCR; TCRdb stores just in-frame clones and leaves some out. The repertoire holds 95,000 to 150,000 clones, roughly 70% seen once, with around 4% in the top ten. Sequencing used PBMCs. The receptor source for this set is a woman in her thirties or forties in good health and CMV-seronegative.

This clone was seen a handful of times. V and J are TRBV2 and TRBJ1-4; TRBD1 matches 10 bases. Germline V gene lookup returns CDR1 SNHLY and CDR2 FYNNEI. This CDR3 has 15 amino acids. V lost 4 bases to trimming and J lost 6 bases; unmatched junction nucleotides: 5. CDR3 in amino acids: CASSAPGTGDEKLFF. The CDR3, as DNA: TGTGCCAGCAGTGCCCCCGGGACAGGGGATGAAAAACTGTTTTTT. The variable domain in full, with the rest retrieved from reference TRBV2 and TRBJ1-4, is EPEVTQTPSHQVTQMGQEVILRCVPISNHLYFYWYRQILGQKVEFLVSFYNNEISEKSEIFDDQFSVERPDGSNFTLKIRSTKLEDSAMYFCASSAPGTGDEKLFFGSGTQLSVL.

The sample holds a few counts of this clone. The genes are TRBV6-5 and TRBJ2-3, with 7 positions matching TRBD2. V shed 6 bases and J 4 bases; nucleotides not matched to a gene: 10. Germline assignment: CDR1 MNHEY and CDR2 SVGAGI. The CDR3 contains 15 residues. The CDR3 bases are TGTGCCAGCAGCCCCGGGAGGTCTGGGGCAGATACGCAGTATTTT. It codes for CASSPGRSGADTQYF.

This clone was seen a handful of times. The chain uses TRBV19 and TRBJ2-5, with TRBD2 matching over 7 bases. This CDR3 has 16 amino acids. Germline values: CDR1 LNHDA, CDR2 SQIVND (reference sequence). After removal of 5 bases from V and 0 bases from J, the junction contained 9 bases not matched to a gene. The CDR3 reads CASSPRAGEYQETQYF. The CDR3 nucleotides read TGTGCCAGTAGTCCACGGGCGGGGGAGTACCAAGAGACCCAGTACTTC.

The rearrangement uses TRBV2 and TRBJ2-3, with TRBD2 matching 9 bases. V shed 6 bases, J shed 4 bases, and the junction held 14 bases outside the gene matches. Germline CDR1 is SNHLY and CDR2 is FYNNEI. CDR3 size: 17 residues. The CDR3 coding sequence is TGTGCCAGCAGCCCTATGGGACTAGCCCCGAAGGCAGATACGCAGTATTTT. Amino acid sequence: CASSPMGLAPKADTQYF.

V gene TRBV19 combines with J gene TRBJ2-1; TRBD2 matches at 10 bases. The CDR3 sequence is 16 residues long. With 3 bases clipped from V and 5 bases from J, the junction kept 7 bases outside the gene matches. Germline V lookup: CDR1 LNHDA, CDR2 SQIVND (reference sequence). The CDR3 protein is CASSIRPSGGDNEQFF. DNA for the CDR3: TGTGCCAGTAGTATTCGACCTAGCGGGGGAGACAATGAGCAGTTCTTC.

The J gene is TRBJ2-7, the V gene TRBV13; D possibly corresponds to TRBD2 (6 bases). Trimming shortened V by 4 bases and J by 3 bases, and 13 bases separated the two germline ends. The V gene's germline CDR1 is PRHDT and CDR2 FYEKMQ (reference sequence). This CDR3 has 14 residues. The CDR3 is CASSSPTRGYEQYF. The CDR3 DNA reads as TGTGCCAGCAGCTCCCCGACTAGAGGCTACGAGCAGTACTTC.

The CDR3 here is CASSLSGREPTYEQYF. The CDR3 DNA is TGTGCCAGCAGTTTATCAGGGCGGGAACCTACCTACGAGCAGTACTTC. This rearrangement joins TRBV27 to TRBJ2-7; TRBD2 might be the D (6 bases). This CDR3 has 16 amino acids. Trimming removed 0 bases from V and 2 bases from J, with 14 bases in between. Germline CDR1 MNHEY, CDR2 SMNVEV (reference sequence).

The V gene is TRBV5-1, the J gene TRBJ2-2; 7 positions match TRBD1. V shed 4 bases, J shed 5 bases, and the junction held 5 bases outside the gene matches. The CDR3 is made up of 14 amino acids. Germline CDR1 is SGHRS and CDR2 is YFSETQ. The CDR3, as DNA: TGCGCCAGCAGCCGCGACAGGGCAACCGGGGAGCTGTTTTTT. Translation gives CASSRDRATGELFF.

The rearrangement links TRBV9 to TRBJ2-7; D not certain. The CDR3 has 14 amino acids. Germline CDR1 reads SGDLS; CDR2 reads YYNGEE. Trimming removed 0 bases from V and 3 bases from J, with 10 bases in between. CDR3 DNA sequence: TGTGCCAGCAGCGTAGGCGGTGGTGGCTACGAGCAGTACTTC. Translation gives CASSVGGGGYEQYF. The whole variable domain, remainder taken from reference TRBV9 and TRBJ2-7, is DSGVTQTPKHLITATGQRVTLRCSPRSGDLSVYWYQQSLDQGLQFLIQYYNGEERAKGNILERFSAQQFPDLHSELNLSSLELGDSALYFCASSVGGGGYEQYFGPGTRLTVT.

This chain joins TRBV28 and TRBJ1-5; D is unclear. This CDR3 region has 13 residues. Germline V gives CDR1 MDHEN, CDR2 SYDVKM. Trimming left V 2 bases short and J 6 bases short, with 8 bases between. CDR3 amino acids: CASSLSGVQPQHF. CDR3 DNA: TGTGCCAGCAGTTTAAGCGGAGTTCAGCCCCAGCATTTT.

The chain joins TRBV10-3 to TRBJ2-7; 8 bases map to TRBD2. Germline V gives CDR1 ENHRY, CDR2 SYGVKD. This CDR3 comprises 13 residues. V was pared by 10 bases and J by 7 bases, with 12 bases of the junction left unmatched. CDR3 DNA sequence: TGTGCCACCCAGGGACTAGAGTCTACGGAGCAGTACTTC. Protein: CATQGLESTEQYF.

The genes are TRBV28 and TRBJ1-1; 10 nucleotides line up with TRBD1. Germline V gene data show CDR1 as MDHEN and CDR2 as SYDVKM. CDR3 length equals 14 residues. The J segment lost 4 bases and the V segment lost 7 bases, leaving 6 bases of the junction unmatched. DNA of the CDR3: TGTGCCAGCATCGGACAGGGGGGGGTCACTGAAGCTTTCTTT. It codes for CASIGQGGVTEAFF.

V usage is TRBV5-1 and J usage is TRBJ1-1; D possibly corresponds to TRBD1 (6 bases). This CDR3 spans 15 amino acids. CDR1 SGHRS and CDR2 YFSETQ come from the germline V gene. Trimming shortened V by 4 bases and J by 2 bases, and 15 bases separated the two germline ends. DNA of the CDR3: TGCGCCAGCAGCAACCACAGGGATGGAAACACTGAAGCTTTCTTT. This codes for CASSNHRDGNTEAFF. Full variable domain (missing parts from reference TRBV5-1 and TRBJ1-1): KAGVTQTPRYLIKTRGQQVTLSCSPISGHRSVSWYQQTPGQGLQFLFEYFSETQRNKGNFPGRFSGRQFSNSRSEMNVSTLELGDSALYLCASSNHRDGNTEAFFGQGTRLTVV.

This chain joins TRBV11-3 and TRBJ2-2; the D gene is possibly TRBD2 (5 bases). Per the germline V gene, CDR1 is SGHNT and CDR2 is YENEEA. Trimming pared 3 bases from V and 6 bases from J, leaving 11 bases between. The CDR3 is made up of 14 amino acids. The CDR3 sequence: CASSLGGRSGELFF. For the CDR3, the DNA is TGTGCCAGCAGCTTGGGCGGGCGGTCCGGGGAGCTGTTTTTT.

The V gene is TRBV29-1, the J gene TRBJ2-7; TRBD1 might be the D (6 bases). The V gene's germline CDR1 is SQVTM and CDR2 ANQGSEA. This CDR3 has 13 amino acids. The germline V and J ends were trimmed by 4 bases and 7 bases, with 17 bases remaining between them. This chain's CDR3 is CSVGTMTGGEQYF. In DNA, the CDR3 is TGCAGCGTTGGCACCATGACAGGAGGAGAGCAGTACTTC.

The chain couples TRBV4-1 to TRBJ2-1; TRBD2 aligns across 10 bases. This CDR3 spans 17 amino acids. CDR1 and CDR2 from the germline V gene are MGHRA and YSYEKL. The V segment lost 1 base and the J segment 9 bases; nucleotides outside the gene matches: 12. CDR3 sequence (DNA): TGCGCCAGCAGCCAAGTGGCTAGCGGGAGTGGGTCAGGTGAGCAGTTCTTC. This sequence encodes CASSQVASGSGSGEQFF.

This rearrangement joins TRBV7-6 to TRBJ1-1; perhaps TRBD1 as D (5 bases). The CDR3 is 13 amino acids. Trimming took off 5 bases at V and 11 bases at J, with 18 bases between the two ends. The germline V gene encodes CDR1 SGHVS and CDR2 FNYEAQ. CDR3 sequence (DNA): TGTGCCAGCAGCCCCCGACAGAGTGGCCGCGCTTTCTTT. This translates into CASSPRQSGRAFF. Based on the CDR3 plus reference TRBV7-6 and TRBJ1-1, the full variable domain is GAGVSQSPRYKVTKRGQDVALRCDPISGHVSLYWYRQALGQGPEFLTYFNYEAQQDKSGLPNDRFSAERPEGSISTLTIQRTEQRDSAMYRCASSPRQSGRAFFGQGTRLTVV.

V and J are TRBV11-2 and TRBJ1-2; D perhaps matches TRBD1 (6 bases). This CDR3 is 15 amino acids long. The germline V gene has CDR1 SGHAT and CDR2 FQNNGV. V dropped 6 bases and J dropped 4 bases, with 18 bases sitting between them. The CDR3 spells CASRATRDKSYGYTF. The CDR3 nucleotides read TGTGCCAGCAGGGCGACCCGGGACAAGTCCTATGGCTACACCTTC.

V usage is TRBV15 and J usage is TRBJ2-7, with 10 bases aligning to TRBD1. V dropped 3 bases and J dropped 4; count of bases not matched to a gene: 3. The germline V gene encodes CDR1 LNHNV and CDR2 YYDKDF (reference sequence). The length of the CDR3 is 14 residues. CDR3 loop: CATSSDRGRYEQYF. CDR3 sequence (DNA): TGTGCCACCAGCAGTGACAGGGGGCGGTACGAGCAGTACTTC. Based on the CDR3 plus reference TRBV15 and TRBJ2-7, the full variable domain is DAMVIQNPRYQVTQFGKPVTLSCSQTLNHNVMYWYQQKSSQAPKLLFHYYDKDFNNEADTPDNFQSRRPNTSFCFLDIRSPGLGDTAMYLCATSSDRGRYEQYFGPGTRLTVT.

A single count supports this clone. This chain uses TRBV7-9 with TRBJ2-7; D may be TRBD1 (7 bases). CDR3 size: 15 residues. V was clipped by 1 base and J by 6 bases, with 16 bases between them. The germline CDR1 and CDR2 sequences are SEHNR and FQNEAQ (reference sequence). The chain's CDR3 is CASSLVAGGLTEQYF. The CDR3, as DNA: TGTGCCAGCAGCTTAGTCGCAGGGGGGTTGACCGAGCAGTACTTC. Full variable domain (outside the CDR3, taken from reference TRBV7-9 and TRBJ2-7): DTGVSQNPRHKITKRGQNVTFRCDPISEHNRLYWYRQTLGQGPEFLTYFQNEAQLEKSRLLSDRFSAERPKGSFSTLEIQRTEQGDSAMYLCASSLVAGGLTEQYFGPGTRLTVT.

A note on this clone: In this CDR3 the conserved last residue, phenylalanine or tryptophan, is missing, so a read error is likely. The V and J genes are TRBV4-3 and TRBJ2-7; 10 nucleotides line up with TRBD2. The J segment lost 2 bases and the V segment lost 0 bases, leaving 1 base of the junction unmatched. Germline V gene sequence: CDR1 LGHNA, CDR2 YSLEER. CDR3 length: 15 amino acids. The CDR3 loop reads CASSQEAGGAYEQYL. The CDR3 DNA reads as TGCGCCAGCAGCCAAGAAGCGGGGGGGGCCTACGAGCAGTACCTC.

The chain carries TRBV13 and TRBJ2-1; 7 bases are a match to TRBD2. J gave up 9 bases and V 8 bases, and 13 bases lay outside the gene matches. Per germline, CDR1 PRHDT and CDR2 FYEKMQ (reference sequence). The CDR3 contains 14 residues. The DNA of the CDR3 is TGTGCCAGCGGACTAGGACTAGTTCGTCCTGAGCAGTTCTTC. Its translation is CASGLGLVRPEQFF. Drawing the rest from reference TRBV13 and TRBJ2-1, the complete variable domain is AAGVIQSPRHLIKEKRETATLKCYPIPRHDTVYWYQQGPGQDPQFLISFYEKMQSDKGSIPDRFSAQQFSDYHSELNMSSLELGDSALYFCASGLGLVRPEQFFGPGTRLTVL.

Regarding this clone: The germline gene is not matched at one end of the junction; a read error may be the cause. The chain joins TRBV7-3 to TRBJ2-7, with D possibly TRBD1 on 6 matching bases. The CDR3 extends over 15 amino acids. Looked up from germline, CDR1 is SGHTA and CDR2 is FQGTGA. CDR3 nucleotides: TGTTCCAGCAGCATCTCGGACAGTCTCCCCTACGAGCAGTACTTC. Its protein is CSSSISDSLPYEQYF.

This clone was seen more than once but under ten times. The chain links TRBV11-2 to TRBJ2-5; no reliable D call. CDR3 size: 16 residues. The germline V and J ends were trimmed by 5 bases and 0 bases, with 16 bases remaining between them. CDR1 is SGHAT, CDR2 FQNNGV, per germline. The CDR3 loop reads CASSPVTTWYQETQYF. The DNA for the CDR3 is TGTGCCAGCAGCCCAGTGACAACCTGGTACCAAGAGACCCAGTACTTC.

The chain employs TRBV6-5 and TRBJ1-1; 8 bases line up with TRBD1. Germline trimming cut 7 bases from V and 6 bases from J; bases unmatched to any gene: 7. Germline V CDR1 and CDR2: MNHEY, SVGAGI. The CDR3 is 13 amino acids. As DNA, the CDR3 is TGTGCCAGCATCTCGGACAGGGTGGCTGAAGCTTTCTTT. Protein sequence: CASISDRVAEAFF.

V and J are TRBV7-6 and TRBJ2-3, with TRBD2 matching 9 bases. Germline assignment: CDR1 SGHVS and CDR2 FNYEAQ. Trimming cost V 3 bases and J 3 bases; bases outside gene matches: 1. There are 14 residues in the CDR3. This CDR3 reads CASSFSGSTDTQYF. CDR3 in DNA: TGTGCCAGCAGCTTTAGCGGGAGTACAGATACGCAGTATTTT. Based on the CDR3 plus reference TRBV7-6 and TRBJ2-3, the full variable domain is GAGVSQSPRYKVTKRGQDVALRCDPISGHVSLYWYRQALGQGPEFLTYFNYEAQQDKSGLPNDRFSAERPEGSISTLTIQRTEQRDSAMYRCASSFSGSTDTQYFGPGTRLTVL.

The rearrangement links TRBV9 to TRBJ2-1, with 13 bases aligning to TRBD2. The CDR3 covers 15 residues. After removal of 4 bases from V and 5 bases from J, the junction contained 3 bases not matched to a gene. The germline V gene encodes CDR1 SGDLS and CDR2 YYNGEE. For the CDR3, the DNA is TGTGCCAGCAGCAAACTAGCGGGAGGGGACAATGAGCAGTTCTTC. It is translated as CASSKLAGGDNEQFF.

The chain employs TRBV9 and TRBJ2-3, with D possibly being TRBD2 (5 bases). The CDR3 totals 13 residues. V was pared by 0 bases and J by 9 bases, with 11 bases between. Germline V gene data show CDR1 as SGDLS and CDR2 as YYNGEE. CDR3 DNA: TGTGCCAGCAGCGTAGACGGGGTTGAGACGCAGTATTTT. It is translated as CASSVDGVETQYF.

The genes are TRBV5-6 and TRBJ2-1, with 8 bases identical to TRBD1. V lost 0 bases, J lost 7 bases, and 6 bases stayed unmatched. Germline-derived CDR1 and CDR2 are SGHDT and YYEEEE. CDR3 length equals 15 residues. This chain's CDR3 is CASSLDRGAWNEQFF. The CDR3 bases are TGTGCCAGCAGCTTGGACAGGGGGGCTTGGAATGAGCAGTTCTTC.